These T cell receptor beta chains were read from a single sample in a study of cytomegalovirus exposure and HLA in healthy donors. Profiling relied on immunoSEQ multiplex PCR, and the TCRdb table lists in-frame clones only, not all of them. The sample includes approximately 170,000 clones, roughly four fifths of them seen just once. Sequencing was performed on PBMCs. These receptors were obtained from a middle-aged man in good health and CMV-seronegative. CDR3s include the opening cysteine and the closing phenylalanine or tryptophan. Each record gives: J gene, V gene, CDR3 protein.

j_gene: TRBJ2-3
v_gene: TRBV11-3
CDR3aa: CASSLREGPTDTQYF

j_gene: TRBJ2-1
v_gene: TRBV6-5
CDR3aa: CASSPLQRNEQFF

j_gene: TRBJ2-1
v_gene: TRBV5-1
CDR3aa: CASSPGQGYNEQFF

j_gene: TRBJ1-6
v_gene: TRBV13
CDR3aa: CASSGGTGGSSPLHF

j_gene: TRBJ2-3
v_gene: TRBV10-3
CDR3aa: CAISGAGLAEGTQYF

j_gene: TRBJ2-2
v_gene: TRBV28
CDR3aa: CASSLRRTAKNTGELFF

j_gene: TRBJ1-5
v_gene: TRBV19
CDR3aa: CASSTSPSGTDFSNQPQHF

j_gene: TRBJ2-4
v_gene: TRBV19
CDR3aa: CASSIIAGDKNIQYF

j_gene: TRBJ1-5
v_gene: TRBV4-1
CDR3aa: CASSQRQEGQPQHF

j_gene: TRBJ1-1
v_gene: TRBV11-2
CDR3aa: CASSFGRENTEAFF

j_gene: TRBJ1-2
v_gene: TRBV12-5
CDR3aa: CASGLDRLGWGGYTF

j_gene: TRBJ1-1
v_gene: TRBV28
CDR3aa: CASRPKVGRVENTEAFF

j_gene: TRBJ2-5
v_gene: TRBV7-3
CDR3aa: CASSLTGTGKETQYF

j_gene: TRBJ2-1
v_gene: TRBV11-2
CDR3aa: CASSGSGFGEQFF

j_gene: TRBJ2-3
v_gene: TRBV18
CDR3aa: CASSPLLAAINTDTQYF

j_gene: TRBJ2-5
v_gene: TRBV7-6
CDR3aa: CASSLVRGRVETQYF

j_gene: TRBJ1-2
v_gene: TRBV7-8
CDR3aa: CASSTRDRGDDGYTF

j_gene: TRBJ2-1
v_gene: TRBV2
CDR3aa: CASCGGRATNEQFF

j_gene: TRBJ1-5
v_gene: TRBV18
CDR3aa: CASSGQGNQPQHF

j_gene: TRBJ2-2
v_gene: TRBV27
CDR3aa: CASSLGRLTTGELFF

j_gene: TRBJ1-4
v_gene: TRBV7-6
CDR3aa: CASSRSTTGLWEKLFF

j_gene: TRBJ1-4
v_gene: TRBV5-1
CDR3aa: CASSRDGGDEKLFF

j_gene: TRBJ2-5
v_gene: TRBV30
CDR3aa: CAWSFALAGVETQYF

j_gene: TRBJ1-2
v_gene: TRBV19
CDR3aa: CASSMVTGAVNYGYTF

j_gene: TRBJ2-7
v_gene: TRBV2
CDR3aa: CASSESSRIGYF

j_gene: TRBJ2-1
v_gene: TRBV7-9
CDR3aa: CASRDRGEQFF

j_gene: TRBJ1-4
v_gene: TRBV23-1
CDR3aa: CASTEGREKLFF

j_gene: TRBJ2-5
v_gene: TRBV7-9
CDR3aa: CASSLGSGGETQYF

j_gene: TRBJ1-2
v_gene: TRBV9
CDR3aa: CASSQSQGAVYGYTF

j_gene: TRBJ1-5
v_gene: TRBV28
CDR3aa: CASRTPTGYNQPQHF

j_gene: TRBJ1-2
v_gene: TRBV25-1
CDR3aa: CASSEPSSGPLWSDGYTF

j_gene: TRBJ1-1
v_gene: TRBV7-9
CDR3aa: CSSSRVGLDTEAFF

j_gene: TRBJ2-1
v_gene: TRBV7-2
CDR3aa: CASSLMVFDSSYNEQFF

j_gene: TRBJ2-1
v_gene: TRBV7-3
CDR3aa: CASSRGTGDGEQFF

j_gene: TRBJ2-7
v_gene: TRBV29-1
CDR3aa: CSVEDQRATRLQYF

j_gene: TRBJ2-3
v_gene: TRBV27
CDR3aa: CASSPTSLEGDTQYF

j_gene: TRBJ2-3
v_gene: TRBV18
CDR3aa: CASSRENRGFARYF